What follows are 15 T cell receptor beta chains derived from one specimen sequenced in a study of blood T cell repertoires in COVID-19. Clones were sequenced by immunoSEQ multiplex PCR, and TCRdb holds only the in-frame ones, with some missing. The data show around 130,000 clones, 80% to 90% seen once. The sample consisted of peripheral blood. The receptors derive from a middle-aged man with acute or convalescent COVID-19.

This chain links TRBV5-4 with TRBJ1-2; the match to TRBD1 covers 10 bases. Germline CDR1 SGHNT, CDR2 YYREEE (reference sequence). V shed 4 bases, J shed 8 bases, and the junction held 17 bases outside the gene matches. The CDR3 is 17 amino acids. In DNA, the CDR3 is TGTGCCAGCAGCCCCGGACAGGGGGAGAACAGAATTAGAGGCTACACCTTC. Amino acids: CASSPGQGENRIRGYTF.

The rearrangement joins TRBV4-2 to TRBJ2-7, with 12 bases lining up with TRBD2. J gave up 3 bases and V 1 base, and 7 bases lay outside the gene matches. The CDR3 covers 17 residues. Germline V gives CDR1 LGHNA, CDR2 YNFKEQ. CDR3 in DNA: TGTGCCAGCAGCCAAGTCCCCGGACTAGCGGGGATCTACGAGCAGTACTTC. This translates into CASSQVPGLAGIYEQYF.

The chain uses TRBV6-5 and TRBJ2-2; possible D gene TRBD1, 6 bases. Deletions cut 6 bases from V and 0 bases from J, with 8 bases between. Germline V gene sequence: CDR1 MNHEY, CDR2 SVGAGI. The CDR3 is made up of 14 amino acids. The CDR3 loop reads CASRDSANTGELFF. The CDR3 bases are TGTGCCAGCAGGGACAGCGCGAACACCGGGGAGCTGTTTTTT.

J is TRBJ2-1 and V is TRBV9, with D tentatively TRBD2 (6 bases). Trimming shortened V by 0 bases and J by 3 bases, and 7 bases separated the two germline ends. The CDR3 is made up of 14 amino acids. Germline V lookup: CDR1 SGDLS, CDR2 YYNGEE. The CDR3 bases are TGTGCCAGCAGCGTAGGCGGGAACTACAATGAGCAGTTCTTC. Encoded protein: CASSVGGNYNEQFF.

V gene TRBV18 combines with J gene TRBJ1-4; 9 nucleotides align to TRBD1. This CDR3 has 17 amino acids. The junction had 15 bases not matched to a gene; V was cut back by 5 bases and J by 8 bases. Germline V gene data show CDR1 as KGHSH and CDR2 as LQKENI. CDR3 loop: CASSTTQPGQGWEKLFF. Written as DNA, the CDR3 is TGTGCCAGCTCAACAACTCAACCGGGACAGGGTTGGGAAAAACTGTTTTTT.

V gene TRBV18 combines with J gene TRBJ1-6; possible D gene TRBD1, 5 bases. With 3 bases removed from V and 0 bases from J, the gap between germline ends came to 18 bases. CDR3 length: 19 residues. Germline V lookup: CDR1 KGHSH, CDR2 LQKENI. The CDR3, as DNA: TGTGCCAGCTCACCTGTCGGGGACTTCCAGAGCTCCTATAATTCACCCCTCCACTTT. This translates into CASSPVGDFQSSYNSPLHF.

The chain employs TRBV10-3 and TRBJ2-5; 10 bases fit TRBD2. The CDR3 is made up of 16 amino acids. Germline-derived CDR1 and CDR2 are ENHRY and SYGVKD. The J segment lost 1 base and the V segment lost 0 bases, leaving 2 bases of the junction unmatched. CDR3 in amino acids: CAISESSGGTQETQYF. The CDR3 DNA reads as TGTGCCATCAGTGAGTCTAGCGGGGGGACCCAAGAGACCCAGTACTTC.

This sequence joins TRBV7-9 and TRBJ1-6, with 8 bases lining up with TRBD1. This CDR3 contains 14 residues. CDR1 SEHNR and CDR2 FQNEAQ come from the germline V gene (reference sequence). V gave up 1 base and J gave up 9 bases; unmatched junction bases: 2. CDR3 amino acids: CASSLGTGISPLHF. For the CDR3, the DNA is TGTGCCAGCAGCTTAGGGACAGGGATTTCACCCCTCCACTTT.

This clone was counted once. The chain joins TRBV5-4 to TRBJ1-2; no clear D. The CDR3 contains 15 residues. V lost 4 bases, J lost 8 bases, and 21 bases lay in between. The germline gives CDR1 SGHNT, CDR2 YYREEE (reference sequence). CDR3 in amino acids: CASSHTDAWARGYTF. DNA for the CDR3: TGTGCCAGCAGCCATACGGATGCATGGGCGCGAGGCTACACCTTC.

The sample holds a few counts of this clone. The rearrangement joins TRBV5-1 to TRBJ2-7, with D maybe TRBD2 (5 bases). Germline V lookup: CDR1 SGHRS, CDR2 YFSETQ. The V end was cut by 5 bases, the J end by 0 bases, with 12 bases between. The CDR3 loop spans 14 amino acids. DNA for the CDR3: TGCGCCAGCAGTCTCGAAGGGAGCTCCTACGAGCAGTACTTC. Translated, it gives CASSLEGSSYEQYF.

The rearrangement links TRBV4-3 to TRBJ1-3; D gene uncertain. Germline V CDR1 and CDR2: LGHNA, YSLEER. This CDR3 is built from 15 residues. Trimming took 1 base from V and 0 from J, leaving 7 bases between them. CDR3 sequence: CASSQVRISGNTIYF. The DNA of the CDR3 is TGCGCCAGCAGCCAAGTGCGGATCTCTGGAAACACCATATATTTT.

This clone was observed once. This chain connects TRBV6-2 or TRBV6-3 to TRBJ1-3; D is unresolved. The CDR3 runs 14 residues. Trimming took off 8 bases at V and 0 bases at J, with 11 bases between the two ends. Germline V gene sequence: CDR1 MNHEY, CDR2 SVGEGT. The DNA of the CDR3 is TGTGCCAGCCGTTCCCTTAGCTCTGGAAACACCATATATTTT. Its protein is CASRSLSSGNTIYF.

The chain is built from TRBV5-1 and TRBJ2-7, with 7 bases that match TRBD1. The CDR3 length is 14 residues. Germline CDR1 SGHRS, CDR2 YFSETQ. V lost 0 bases, J lost 3 bases, and 3 bases stayed unmatched. The chain's CDR3 is CASSLGTGLYEQYF. The CDR3 DNA reads as TGCGCCAGCAGCTTGGGGACAGGTCTCTACGAGCAGTACTTC.

The rearrangement uses TRBV5-1 and TRBJ1-1, with D possibly being TRBD1 (6 bases). Germline V gives CDR1 SGHRS, CDR2 YFSETQ. This CDR3 contains 15 residues. The germline V and J ends were trimmed by 4 bases and 0 bases, with 13 bases remaining between them. The CDR3 sequence: CASSSGDTLNTEAFF. As DNA, the CDR3 is TGCGCCAGCAGCAGCGGGGACACCTTGAACACTGAAGCTTTCTTT.

V gene TRBV19 combines with J gene TRBJ1-1; 10 bases agree with TRBD1. The CDR3 consists of 12 residues. The germline V gene has CDR1 LNHDA and CDR2 SQIVND (reference sequence). V gave up 10 bases and J gave up 8 bases; unmatched junction bases: 7. CDR3 protein: CATQTGGLEAFF. The DNA of the CDR3 is TGTGCCACCCAGACAGGGGGCCTAGAAGCTTTCTTT.